A selection of T cell receptor beta chains follows, all from one sample in a study of shared clonotypes between healthy human individuals. Measured with immunoSEQ multiplex PCR; TCRdb has only the in-frame clones, and not every one. The sample gives roughly 600,000 clones, 95% to 98% of which show up once; 0.3% is in the top ten. Sequencing was done on a sample of naive CD8+ T cells sorted from blood. The receptors here all came from a man aged 30 to 45 in good health. The CDR3 runs from the conserved cysteine through the conserved F or W. The D gene is left open where the match is weak. Size tells how often a clone was seen (once, few, many) or the class of an expanded clone, and some rows leave it out.

cdr3_nt	cdr3_aa	clone_size	d_call	v_call	j_call
TGTGCCAGCAGTTTTTTAGGCAACCAAGAGACCCAGTACTTC	CASSFLGNQETQYF	NA	NA	TRBV27	TRBJ2-5
TGTGCCAGCAGTGAAGACAGGGTGGGGTACGAGCAGTACTTC	CASSEDRVGYEQYF	NA	NA	TRBV6-1	TRBJ2-7
TGTGCCAGCAATTACCGGACAGGGTCAGAGGGGACCGGGGAGCTGTTTTTT	CASNYRTGSEGTGELFF	NA	TRBD1	TRBV2	TRBJ2-2
TGTGCCAGTGGACAGGCCTACGAGCAGTACTTC	CASGQAYEQYF	once	TRBD1	TRBV2	TRBJ2-7
TGTGCCAGCAGCTTACCTGACAGGGAGATCACAGATACGCAGTATTTT	CASSLPDREITDTQYF	NA	TRBD1	TRBV7-6	TRBJ2-3
TGTGCCATCAGCTTTTCTAGCGGGAGGGCCACTTACGAGCAGTACTTC	CAISFSSGRATYEQYF	NA	TRBD2	TRBV10-3	TRBJ2-7
TGTGCCAGCAGTGTAATAAGGACCTCCCCCTCTAACAATGAGCAGTTCTTC	CASSVIRTSPSNNEQFF	once	NA	TRBV28	TRBJ2-1
TGTGCCAGCAGCTCATCCCCCCTGGACTACGAGCAGTACTTC	CASSSSPLDYEQYF	NA	NA	TRBV5-5	TRBJ2-7
TGTGCCAGCAGCTCTCATTTACGGGGCAGCAACTATGGCTACACCTTC	CASSSHLRGSNYGYTF	NA	NA	TRBV7-4	TRBJ1-2
TGTGCCAGCAGTTTGCCACAGGATGATACGCAGTATTTT	CASSLPQDDTQYF	NA	NA	TRBV5-5	TRBJ2-3
TGTGCCAGCAGTGAAATTCAGGGGGAAGTCGGGCAGTACTTC	CASSEIQGEVGQYF	once	TRBD1	TRBV6-1	TRBJ2-7
TGTGCCAGCAGTGAATCCGACGGCCTCTCCTACAATGAGCAGTTCTTC	CASSESDGLSYNEQFF	once	NA	TRBV25-1	TRBJ2-1
TGTGCCAGCAGTTTAAAGGGCCGACAGGAGACCCAGTACTTC	CASSLKGRQETQYF	NA	NA	TRBV27	TRBJ2-5
TGTGCCAGCAGCTTACCAAATCAAGACACTGAAGCTTTCTTT	CASSLPNQDTEAFF	NA	NA	TRBV7-9	TRBJ1-1
TGCGCCAGCAGCACTGGACAGGTTCACTACGAGCAGTACTTC	CASSTGQVHYEQYF	NA	TRBD1	TRBV5-1	TRBJ2-7
TGCGCCAGCAGCTTTTTGGCAGGGGATGTCCACGAGCAGTACTTC	CASSFLAGDVHEQYF	NA	NA	TRBV5-1	TRBJ2-7
TGTGCCATCAGTGAGTCTAGGACTACCGGAAACGAGCAGTACTTC	CAISESRTTGNEQYF	NA	NA	TRBV10-3	TRBJ2-7
TGTGCCAGCTCACCACCTAACACCCTGGGGGAGCAGTACTTC	CASSPPNTLGEQYF	NA	NA	TRBV18	TRBJ2-7
TGTGCCAGCTCACCACCGAGGACAGTGGGTTTCACAGATACGCAGTATTTT	CASSPPRTVGFTDTQYF	NA	NA	TRBV18	TRBJ2-3
TGTGCCAGCTCACCAGGGGATTATTACGAGCAGTACTTC	CASSPGDYYEQYF	NA	NA	TRBV18	TRBJ2-7
TGCAGCGTCTTGACAGGGGACGGGTACGAGCAGTACTTC	CSVLTGDGYEQYF	NA	TRBD1	TRBV29-1	TRBJ2-7
TGTGCCATCAGTGACCCGGGCGGGCCGGGGGAGCAGTACTTC	CAISDPGGPGEQYF	NA	NA	TRBV10-3	TRBJ2-7
TGTGCCAGCAGTGGACAGACAACCTACGAGCAGTACTTC	CASSGQTTYEQYF	NA	NA	TRBV7-9	TRBJ2-7
TGCGCCAGCAGCCGGGGACTAACTGATGAGCAGTTCTTC	CASSRGLTDEQFF	NA	TRBD2	TRBV5-1	TRBJ2-1
TGTGCCAGCAGCTTAGCGACGGATGAGCAGTTCTTC	CASSLATDEQFF	NA	NA	TRBV7-2	TRBJ2-1
TGTGCCAGCAGTGACCGGGACAGGGGGCCAACTAATGAAAAACTGTTTTTT	CASSDRDRGPTNEKLFF	NA	TRBD1	TRBV6-1	TRBJ1-4
TGTGCCAGCAGCCACAGGACACCCCAAGAGACCCAGTACTTC	CASSHRTPQETQYF	NA	NA	TRBV11-1	TRBJ2-5